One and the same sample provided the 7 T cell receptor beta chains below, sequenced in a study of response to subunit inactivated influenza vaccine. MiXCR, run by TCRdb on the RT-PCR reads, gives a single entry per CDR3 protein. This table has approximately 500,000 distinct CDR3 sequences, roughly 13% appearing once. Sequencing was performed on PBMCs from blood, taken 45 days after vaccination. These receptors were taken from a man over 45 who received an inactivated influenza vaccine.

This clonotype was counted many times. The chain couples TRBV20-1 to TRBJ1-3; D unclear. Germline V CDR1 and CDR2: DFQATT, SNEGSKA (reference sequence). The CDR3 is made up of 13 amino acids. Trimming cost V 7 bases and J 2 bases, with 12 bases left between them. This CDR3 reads CSVARAAGNTIYF. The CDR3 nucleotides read TGCAGTGTCGCAAGGGCAGCTGGAAACACCATATATTTT.

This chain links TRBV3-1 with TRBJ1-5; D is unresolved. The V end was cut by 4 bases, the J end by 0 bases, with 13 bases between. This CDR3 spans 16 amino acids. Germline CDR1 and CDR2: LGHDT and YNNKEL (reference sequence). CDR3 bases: TGTGCCAGCAGCCGCGGGCAACCTAATAGCAATCAGCCCCAGCATTTT. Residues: CASSRGQPNSNQPQHF. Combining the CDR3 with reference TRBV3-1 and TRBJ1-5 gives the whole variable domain DTAVSQTPKYLVTQMGNDKSIKCEQNLGHDTMYWYKQDSKKFLKIMFSYNNKELIINETVPNRFSPKSPDKAHLNLHINSLELGDSAVYFCASSRGQPNSNQPQHFGDGTRLSIL.

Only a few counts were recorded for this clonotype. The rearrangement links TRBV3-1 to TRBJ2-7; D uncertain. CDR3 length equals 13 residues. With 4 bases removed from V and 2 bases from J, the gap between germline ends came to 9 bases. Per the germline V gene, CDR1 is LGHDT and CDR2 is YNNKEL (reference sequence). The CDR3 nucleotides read TGTGCCAGCAGCCTAAGCCTTACCTACGAGCAGTACTTC. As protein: CASSLSLTYEQYF.

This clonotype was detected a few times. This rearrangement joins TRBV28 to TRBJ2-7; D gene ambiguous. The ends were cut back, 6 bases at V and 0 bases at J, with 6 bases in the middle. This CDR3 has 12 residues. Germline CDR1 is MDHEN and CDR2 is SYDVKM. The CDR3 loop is CASSRISYEQYF. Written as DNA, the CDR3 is TGTGCCAGCAGCCGAATCTCCTACGAGCAGTACTTC.

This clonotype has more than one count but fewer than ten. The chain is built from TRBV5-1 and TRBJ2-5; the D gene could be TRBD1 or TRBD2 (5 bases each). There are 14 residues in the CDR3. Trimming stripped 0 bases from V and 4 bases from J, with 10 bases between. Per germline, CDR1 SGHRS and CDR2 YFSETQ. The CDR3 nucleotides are TGCGCCAGCAGCTTGGGGGGGAGTGGAGAGACCCAGTACTTC. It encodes CASSLGGSGETQYF.

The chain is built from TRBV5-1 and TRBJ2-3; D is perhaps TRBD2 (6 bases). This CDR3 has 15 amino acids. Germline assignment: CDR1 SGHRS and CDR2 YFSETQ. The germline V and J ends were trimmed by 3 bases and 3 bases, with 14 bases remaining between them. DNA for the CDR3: TGCGCCAGCAGCTCCGGGACTCATAAGACAGATACGCAGTATTTT. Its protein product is CASSSGTHKTDTQYF.

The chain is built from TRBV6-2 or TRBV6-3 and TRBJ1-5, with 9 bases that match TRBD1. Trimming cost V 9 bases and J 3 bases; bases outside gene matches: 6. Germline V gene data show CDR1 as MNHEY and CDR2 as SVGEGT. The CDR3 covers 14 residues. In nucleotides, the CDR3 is TGTGCCAGTAGGACAGGGGCCTTCAATCAGCCCCAGCATTTT. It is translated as CASRTGAFNQPQHF.